This section outlines one T cell receptor beta chain sequence together with its context. As yet, its antigen is unknown. This entry comes from a study of ipilimumab plus nivolumab after autologous stem cell transplantation. The length of the CDR3 is 14 residues. Trimming removed 5 bases at V and 2 bases at J, with 12 bases between. CDR1 and CDR2 from the germline V gene are SGHDN and FVKESK. Libraries were prepared by immunoSEQ multiplex PCR; TCRdb keeps only in-frame clonotypes and omits some of them. The table has about 43,000 clones, 70% to 90% seen once; the top ten hold around 0.9%. Starting 14 to 28 days after autologous transplant, ipilimumab 1 mg/kg was given. Findings and limits, study-wide: TCR repertoire, Treg phenotype and gut microbiota reportedly support more study of this approach.

This TCR came from a male donor with multiple myeloma. The source was PBMCs, collected in a trial of ipilimumab plus nivolumab as post-transplant consolidation. The chain carries TRBV14 and TRBJ1-2; D uncertain. Here the CDR3 reads CASSGFVSNYGYTF. The CDR3 region has the DNA TGTGCCAGCAGCGGCTTCGTCTCCAACTATGGCTACACCTTC.